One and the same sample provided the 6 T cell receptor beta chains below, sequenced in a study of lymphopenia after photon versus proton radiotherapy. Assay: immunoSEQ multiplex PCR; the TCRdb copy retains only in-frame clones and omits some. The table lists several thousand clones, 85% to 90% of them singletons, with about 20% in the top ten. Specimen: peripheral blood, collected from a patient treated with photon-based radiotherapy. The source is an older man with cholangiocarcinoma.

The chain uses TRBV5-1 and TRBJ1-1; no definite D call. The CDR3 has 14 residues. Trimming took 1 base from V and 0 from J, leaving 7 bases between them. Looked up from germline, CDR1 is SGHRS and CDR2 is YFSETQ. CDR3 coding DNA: TGCGCCAGCAGCTTGAACACCTTGAACACTGAAGCTTTCTTT. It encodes CASSLNTLNTEAFF.

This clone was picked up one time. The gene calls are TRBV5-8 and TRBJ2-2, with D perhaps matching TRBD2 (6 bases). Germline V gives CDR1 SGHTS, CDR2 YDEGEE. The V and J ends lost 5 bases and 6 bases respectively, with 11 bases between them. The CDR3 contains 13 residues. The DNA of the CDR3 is TGTGCCAGCAGTTTACGGGGGTCCGGGGAGCTGTTTTTT. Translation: CASSLRGSGELFF.

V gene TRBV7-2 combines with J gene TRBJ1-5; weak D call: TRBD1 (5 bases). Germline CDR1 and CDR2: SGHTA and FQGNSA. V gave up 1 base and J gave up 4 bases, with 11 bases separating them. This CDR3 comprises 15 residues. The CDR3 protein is CASSLGRGRNQPQHF. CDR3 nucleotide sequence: TGTGCCAGCAGCTTAGGAAGGGGAAGGAATCAGCCCCAGCATTTT.

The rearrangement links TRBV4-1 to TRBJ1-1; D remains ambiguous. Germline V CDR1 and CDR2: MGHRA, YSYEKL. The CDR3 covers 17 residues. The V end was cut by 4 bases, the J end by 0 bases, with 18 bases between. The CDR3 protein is CASSRVRGGSMNTEAFF. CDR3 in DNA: TGCGCCAGCAGCCGAGTTCGGGGAGGGTCCATGAACACTGAAGCTTTCTTT.

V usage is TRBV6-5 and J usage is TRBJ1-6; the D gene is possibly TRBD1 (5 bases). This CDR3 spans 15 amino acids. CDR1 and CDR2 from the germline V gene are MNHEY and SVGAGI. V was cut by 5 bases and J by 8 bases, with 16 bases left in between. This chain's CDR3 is CASSPGRLGDSPLHF. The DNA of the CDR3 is TGTGCCAGCAGTCCCGGACGTTTGGGGGATTCACCCCTCCACTTT.

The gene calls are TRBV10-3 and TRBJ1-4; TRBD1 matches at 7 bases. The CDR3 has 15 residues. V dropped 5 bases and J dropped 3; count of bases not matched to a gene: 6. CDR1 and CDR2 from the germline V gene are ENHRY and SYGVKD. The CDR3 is CAISLRDRPNEKLFF. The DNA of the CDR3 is TGTGCCATCAGTCTCCGGGACAGACCTAATGAAAAACTGTTTTTT.